These 17 T cell receptor beta chains originate from one sample sequenced in a study of blood T cell repertoires in COVID-19. Libraries were prepared by immunoSEQ multiplex PCR; TCRdb keeps only in-frame clonotypes and omits some of them. This table holds around 190,000 clones, 75% to 90% found once. Sequencing was performed on peripheral blood. The receptors stem from a man in his fifties or sixties with acute or convalescent COVID-19.

The chain employs TRBV14 and TRBJ1-1; D may be TRBD1 (5 bases). The CDR3 runs to 14 residues. Germline loops: CDR1 SGHDN, CDR2 FVKESK. The V end was cut by 3 bases, the J end by 7 bases, with 15 bases between. CDR3 residues: CASSQLQASGEAFF. The CDR3 DNA follows: TGTGCCAGCAGCCAGCTACAGGCTTCAGGTGAAGCTTTCTTT.

The chain links TRBV11-2 to TRBJ2-7; 10 bases agree with TRBD1. Germline V gene data show CDR1 as SGHAT and CDR2 as FQNNGV. The V segment lost 3 bases and the J segment 4 bases; nucleotides outside the gene matches: 6. CDR3 size: 15 residues. The CDR3 nucleotides read TGTGCCAGCAGCTTGGCGACAGGGGGCATTTACGAGCAGTACTTC. Its protein product is CASSLATGGIYEQYF.

The rearrangement joins TRBV18 to TRBJ2-7; 7 bases are a match to TRBD2. The CDR3 runs to 16 residues. Germline CDR1 and CDR2: KGHSH and LQKENI. Trimming took 5 bases from V and 6 from J; bases not matched to a gene: 16. The CDR3 DNA follows: TGTGCCAGCTCAACCGCCCCCCGGCTAGCGGCAGCCGAGCAGTACTTC. The encoded protein is CASSTAPRLAAAEQYF.

This clone showed up just once. The chain recombines TRBV21-1 with TRBJ1-2; the D call of TRBD1 is as the table states it, not checked on the DNA. TRBV21-1 is a pseudogene segment. The CDR3 spans 15 residues. This CDR3 reads CASSKGWTGDSGYTF. The DNA for the CDR3 is TGTGCCAGCAGTAAAGGTTGGACAGGGGATTCGGGCTACACCTTC.

DNA for the CDR3: TGTGCCAGCAGCCCCGGGACAGGGAACTACGAGCAGTACTTC. This codes for CASSPGTGNYEQYF. The chain carries TRBV7-9 and TRBJ2-7, with 9 nucleotides matching TRBD1. With 5 bases clipped from V and 3 bases from J, the junction kept 5 bases outside the gene matches. Germline-derived CDR1 and CDR2 are SEHNR and FQNEAQ (reference sequence). The CDR3 length is 14 residues. Variable domain in full (rest from reference TRBV7-9 and TRBJ2-7): DTGVSQNPRHKITKRGQNVTFRCDPISEHNRLYWYRQTLGQGPEFLTYFQNEAQLEKSRLLSDRFSAERPKGSFSTLEIQRTEQGDSAMYLCASSPGTGNYEQYFGPGTRLTVT.

The chain has TRBV9 and TRBJ2-1, with D possibly being TRBD2 (6 bases). The CDR3 loop spans 16 amino acids. V was clipped by 5 bases and J by 8 bases, with 23 bases between them. In germline, CDR1 is SGDLS, CDR2 YYNGEE. The CDR3 region is CASSVQPSGTSDEQFF. CDR3 sequence (DNA): TGTGCCAGCAGTGTACAGCCTTCCGGGACTTCGGATGAGCAGTTCTTC.

The rearrangement joins TRBV7-8 to TRBJ1-2; 10 nucleotides match TRBD1. V lost 4 bases, J lost 4 bases, and 3 bases stayed unmatched. CDR1 and CDR2 from the germline V gene are SGHVS and FQNEAQ. The CDR3 contains 14 residues. The CDR3 sequence is CASSWDRGGYGYTF. CDR3 nucleotides: TGTGCCAGCAGCTGGGACAGGGGAGGCTATGGCTACACCTTC.

The V call is TRBV4-2, the J call TRBJ2-7, with 8 positions matching TRBD2. J gave up 3 bases and V 8 bases, and 6 bases lay outside the gene matches. Germline V gene sequence: CDR1 LGHNA, CDR2 YNFKEQ. This CDR3 spans 13 amino acids. The CDR3 loop reads CASSGGDYYEQYF. DNA of the CDR3: TGTGCCAGCTCGGGGGGGGACTACTACGAGCAGTACTTC.

There are a few counts of this clone. The chain is built from TRBV6-2 or TRBV6-3 and TRBJ2-7, with 8 positions matching TRBD2. V shed 0 bases, J shed 2 bases, and the junction held 0 bases outside the gene matches. This CDR3 region has 14 residues. Germline V gene sequence: CDR1 MNHEY, CDR2 SVGEGT. The CDR3 loop is CASSYSREAYEQYF. The CDR3, as DNA: TGTGCCAGCAGTTACTCGCGGGAGGCCTACGAGCAGTACTTC.

This clone occurred a few times. The chain employs TRBV5-1 and TRBJ1-5, with 7 positions matching TRBD1. The V gene's germline CDR1 is SGHRS and CDR2 YFSETQ. The CDR3 is 14 amino acids. After removal of 4 bases from V and 4 bases from J, the junction contained 5 bases not matched to a gene. CDR3 protein: CASSQQGLNQPQHF. DNA for the CDR3: TGCGCCAGCAGCCAACAGGGGTTAAATCAGCCCCAGCATTTT.

This sequence joins TRBV5-4 and TRBJ1-1; perhaps TRBD1 as D (5 bases). This CDR3 is built from 15 residues. The V and J ends lost 4 bases and 1 base respectively, with 14 bases between them. Looked up from germline, CDR1 is SGHNT and CDR2 is YYREEE (reference sequence). The CDR3 spells CASSRDPTANTEAFF. CDR3 coding DNA: TGTGCCAGCAGCCGAGACCCGACAGCGAACACTGAAGCTTTCTTT. The full variable domain, in which reference TRBV5-4 and TRBJ1-1 provide the parts outside the CDR3, is ETGVTQSPTHLIKTRGQQVTLRCSSQSGHNTVSWYQQALGQGPQFIFQYYREEENGRGNFPPRFSGLQFPNYSSELNVNALELDDSALYLCASSRDPTANTEAFFGQGTRLTVV.

This chain connects TRBV2 to TRBJ1-5; the D gene is possibly TRBD1 (5 bases). This CDR3 has 21 amino acids. Germline CDR1 is SNHLY and CDR2 is FYNNEI. Trimming took 5 bases from V and 0 from J, leaving 29 bases between them. The CDR3 DNA follows: TGTGCCAGCAGTAAAGAAGGGTCTTCTTCGGGGGGGGTCTATAGCAATCAGCCCCAGCATTTT. It encodes CASSKEGSSSGGVYSNQPQHF.

J is TRBJ2-1 and V is TRBV19; 13 nucleotides agree with TRBD2. This CDR3 is 19 amino acids long. With 5 bases clipped from V and 6 bases from J, the junction kept 16 bases outside the gene matches. Germline V gives CDR1 LNHDA, CDR2 SQIVND (reference sequence). The CDR3 DNA reads as TGTGCCAGTAGTTTCCGACTAGCGGGGGGCCCCGGTGGAAGCAATGAGCAGTTCTTC. Encoded protein: CASSFRLAGGPGGSNEQFF.

This clone was counted only a few times. This chain connects TRBV4-1 to TRBJ2-2, with 14 bases lining up with TRBD2. Germline V gives CDR1 MGHRA, CDR2 YSYEKL. The V gene end was trimmed by 0 bases and the J gene end by 6 bases; junction bases not matched to a gene: 3. This CDR3 is built from 17 residues. For the CDR3, the DNA is TGCGCCAGCAGCCAAGAGGGGACTAGCGGGAGCCCCGGGGAGCTGTTTTTT. Protein product: CASSQEGTSGSPGELFF.

This clone was found once. This chain connects TRBV4-2 to TRBJ1-1; maybe TRBD1 (6 bases). This CDR3 has 14 amino acids. Trimming removed 4 bases from V and 1 base from J, with 10 bases in between. The germline V gene encodes CDR1 LGHNA and CDR2 YNFKEQ. The DNA of the CDR3 is TGTGCCAGCAGCCTAGGACAGCGGAACACTGAAGCTTTCTTT. It translates to CASSLGQRNTEAFF.

This chain joins TRBV7-8 and TRBJ2-7; possible D gene TRBD1, 5 bases. CDR1 and CDR2 (germline): SGHVS, FQNEAQ. V was trimmed by 1 base and J by 0 bases, leaving 10 bases between them. The CDR3 loop spans 15 amino acids. The CDR3 DNA is TGTGCCAGCAGCTTAGAAAGGGGCTTCTCCTACGAGCAGTACTTC. Translation gives CASSLERGFSYEQYF.

The V gene is TRBV4-1, the J gene TRBJ2-1; D might be TRBD1 (5 bases). CDR3 length equals 14 residues. The ends were cut back, 0 bases at V and 7 bases at J, with 10 bases in the middle. Germline lookup yields CDR1 MGHRA and CDR2 YSYEKL. The CDR3: CASSQEQVTNEQFF. CDR3 in DNA: TGCGCCAGCAGCCAAGAACAGGTTACGAATGAGCAGTTCTTC.